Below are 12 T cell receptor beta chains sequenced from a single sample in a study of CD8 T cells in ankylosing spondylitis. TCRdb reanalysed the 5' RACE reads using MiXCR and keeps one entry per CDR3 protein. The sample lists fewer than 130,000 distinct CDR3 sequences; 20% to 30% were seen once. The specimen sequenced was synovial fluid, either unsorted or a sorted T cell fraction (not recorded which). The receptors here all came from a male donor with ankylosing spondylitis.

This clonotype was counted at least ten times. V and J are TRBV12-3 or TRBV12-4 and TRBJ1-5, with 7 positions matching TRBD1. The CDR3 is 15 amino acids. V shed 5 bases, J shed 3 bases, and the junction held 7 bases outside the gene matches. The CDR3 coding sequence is TGTGCCAGCAGTACCCCAGGGGGGGTCAATCAGCCCCAGCATTTT. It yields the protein CASSTPGGVNQPQHF.

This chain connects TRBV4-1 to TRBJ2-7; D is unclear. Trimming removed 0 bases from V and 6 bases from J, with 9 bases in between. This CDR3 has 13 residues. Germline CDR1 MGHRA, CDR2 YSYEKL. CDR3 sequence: CASSQEERREQYF. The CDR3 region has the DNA TGCGCCAGCAGCCAAGAAGAACGACGCGAGCAGTACTTC.

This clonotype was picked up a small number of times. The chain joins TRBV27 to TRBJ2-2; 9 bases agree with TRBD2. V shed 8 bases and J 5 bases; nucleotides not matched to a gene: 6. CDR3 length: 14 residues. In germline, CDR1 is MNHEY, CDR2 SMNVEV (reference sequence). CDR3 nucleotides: TGTGCCAGCCACCTGCTAGCGGGAACCGGGGAGCTGTTTTTT. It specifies CASHLLAGTGELFF.

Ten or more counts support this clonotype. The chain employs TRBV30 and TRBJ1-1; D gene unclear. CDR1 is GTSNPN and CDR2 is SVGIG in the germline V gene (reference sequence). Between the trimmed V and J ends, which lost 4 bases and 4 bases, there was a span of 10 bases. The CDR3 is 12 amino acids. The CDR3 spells CAWNPGSTEAFF. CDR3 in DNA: TGTGCCTGGAATCCAGGCAGCACTGAAGCTTTCTTT.

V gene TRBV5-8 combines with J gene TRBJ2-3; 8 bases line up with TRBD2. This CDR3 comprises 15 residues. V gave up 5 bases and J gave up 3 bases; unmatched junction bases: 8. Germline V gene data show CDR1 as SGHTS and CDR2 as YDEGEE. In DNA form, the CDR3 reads TGTGCCAGCAGTCCCGGGACTAGAATAACAGATACGCAGTATTTT. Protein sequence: CASSPGTRITDTQYF.

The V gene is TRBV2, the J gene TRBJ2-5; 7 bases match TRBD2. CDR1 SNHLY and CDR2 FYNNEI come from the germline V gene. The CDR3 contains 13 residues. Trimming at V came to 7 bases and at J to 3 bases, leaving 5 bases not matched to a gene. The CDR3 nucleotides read TGTGCCAGCAATGGGGCGGGGGAAGAGACCCAGTACTTC. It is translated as CASNGAGEETQYF.

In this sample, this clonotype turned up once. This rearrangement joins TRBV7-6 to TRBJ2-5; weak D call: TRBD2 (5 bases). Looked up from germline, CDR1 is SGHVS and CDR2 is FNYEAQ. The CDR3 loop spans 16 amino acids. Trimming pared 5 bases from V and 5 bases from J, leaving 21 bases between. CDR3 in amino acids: CASSPLGGLGSETQYF. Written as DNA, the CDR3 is TGTGCCAGCAGCCCGCTCGGAGGATTGGGCTCGGAGACCCAGTACTTC.

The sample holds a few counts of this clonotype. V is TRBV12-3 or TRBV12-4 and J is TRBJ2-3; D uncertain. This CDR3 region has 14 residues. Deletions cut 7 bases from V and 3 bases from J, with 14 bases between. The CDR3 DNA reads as TGTGCCAGCACCTCCCGGGCCGGAACAGATACGCAGTATTTT. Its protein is CASTSRAGTDTQYF.

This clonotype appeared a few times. CDR3 in amino acids: CSAAGGFDEQFF. The CDR3 DNA is TGCAGTGCCGCCGGTGGGTTCGATGAGCAGTTCTTC. The chain has TRBV20-1 and TRBJ2-1, with unresolved D. The CDR3 extends over 12 amino acids. The V gene lost 6 bases and the J gene lost 8 bases, with 14 bases spanning the gap. Looked up from germline, CDR1 is DFQATT and CDR2 is SNEGSKA (reference sequence).

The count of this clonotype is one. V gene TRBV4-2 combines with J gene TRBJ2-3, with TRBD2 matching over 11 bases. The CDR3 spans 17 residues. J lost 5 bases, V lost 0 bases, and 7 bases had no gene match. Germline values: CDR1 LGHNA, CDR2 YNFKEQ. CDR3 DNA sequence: TGTGCCAGCAGCCAAGATACTACTAGCGGGAGTCTAGATACGCAGTATTTT. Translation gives CASSQDTTSGSLDTQYF.

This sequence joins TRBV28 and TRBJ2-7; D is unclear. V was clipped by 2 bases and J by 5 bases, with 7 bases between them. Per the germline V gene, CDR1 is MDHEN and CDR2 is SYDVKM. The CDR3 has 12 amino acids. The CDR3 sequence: CASSLQGHEQYV. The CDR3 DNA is TGTGCCAGCAGTTTACAAGGGCACGAGCAGTACGTC.

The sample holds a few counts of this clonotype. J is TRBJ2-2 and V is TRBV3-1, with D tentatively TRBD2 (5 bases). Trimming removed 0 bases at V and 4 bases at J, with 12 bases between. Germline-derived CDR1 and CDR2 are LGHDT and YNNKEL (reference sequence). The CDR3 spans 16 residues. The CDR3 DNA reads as TGTGCCAGCAGCCAAGACTCCGGCGGGTCCACCGGGGAGCTGTTTTTT. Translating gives CASSQDSGGSTGELFF.